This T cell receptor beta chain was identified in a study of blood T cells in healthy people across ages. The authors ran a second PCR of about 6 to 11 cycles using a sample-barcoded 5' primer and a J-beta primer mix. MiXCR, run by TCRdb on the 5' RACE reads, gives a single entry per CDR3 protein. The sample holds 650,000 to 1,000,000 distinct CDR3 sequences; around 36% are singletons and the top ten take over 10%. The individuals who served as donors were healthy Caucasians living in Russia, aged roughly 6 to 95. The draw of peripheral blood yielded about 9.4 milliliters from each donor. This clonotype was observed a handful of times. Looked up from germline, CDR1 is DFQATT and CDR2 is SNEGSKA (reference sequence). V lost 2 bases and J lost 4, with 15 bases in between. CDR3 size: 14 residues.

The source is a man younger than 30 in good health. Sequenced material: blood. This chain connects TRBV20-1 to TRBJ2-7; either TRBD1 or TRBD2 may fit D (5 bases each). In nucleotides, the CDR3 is TGCAGTGCTAGAACCGGGATCAGGGTTTACGAGCAGTACTTC. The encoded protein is CSARTGIRVYEQYF.